This T cell receptor beta chain was documented in a study of Graves' ophthalmopathy and Graves' hyperthyroidism. Clinical symptoms, serum thyroxine, TRAb, thyroid ultrasound and orbital computed tomography determined diagnosis. On this clonotype itself: Its cognate antigen is unknown.

The CDR3 is 14 amino acids. Trimming removed 1 base from V and 5 bases from J, with 11 bases in between. Germline-derived CDR1 and CDR2 are SQVTM and ANQGSEA. The TCR beta CDR3 regions underwent amplification from RNA transcripts. Investigators did first-round RT-PCR with HTBI primers, then second-round multiplex PCR. TCRdb re-analysed the multiplex PCR reads in MiXCR, keeping a single row per CDR3 protein. The repertoire holds about 240,000 distinct CDR3 sequences, with 40% to 50% as singletons. Findings and caveats of the study: Among thyroid clonotypes expanded above 0.001 frequency, most also appeared in blood. With around 70% sensitivity and 72.22% specificity, the model predicted ophthalmopathy progression. Using a 13-signature model, the authors split ophthalmopathy from stable hyperthyroidism, with around 89% sensitivity and around 84% specificity.

This receptor was obtained from an adult man with Graves' ophthalmopathy. The J gene is TRBJ2-2, the V gene TRBV29-1, with D possibly being TRBD1 (6 bases). Sample: peripheral blood. The CDR3 spells CSVEGGPRTGELFF. The CDR3 coding sequence is TGCAGCGTTGAAGGGGGGCCGCGGACCGGGGAGCTGTTTTTT.